The 14 T cell receptor beta chains reported below all come from one sample, sequenced in a study of shared clonotypes between healthy human individuals. The assay was immunoSEQ multiplex PCR, and TCRdb's table has in-frame clones only and misses some. The sample shows 1.6 million or so clones, approximately 97% of them seen only once. Specimen: naive CD4+ T cells sorted from blood. The subset denotes: CD45RA+ positively selected. All receptors come from a young man in good health.

The chain has TRBV2 and TRBJ1-4; 7 bases are a match to TRBD1. J was trimmed by 4 bases and V by 0 bases; bases with no gene match: 5. Germline CDR1 is SNHLY and CDR2 is FYNNEI. This CDR3 is built from 16 residues. In nucleotides, the CDR3 is TGTGCCAGCAGTGAAGCTCGGGACAGATTTAATGAAAAACTGTTTTTT. This encodes CASSEARDRFNEKLFF.

This sequence joins TRBV18 and TRBJ2-5; 16 bases align to TRBD2. V was clipped by 3 bases and J by 6 bases; unmatched bases: 10. CDR1 and CDR2 (germline): KGHSH, LQKENI. The length of the CDR3 is 18 residues. CDR3 nucleotide sequence: TGTGCCAGCTCACCGAGGGGACTAGCGGGAGGGCCGATGAAGACCCAGTACTTC. It translates to CASSPRGLAGGPMKTQYF.

This clone was seen a single time. The chain links TRBV7-3 to TRBJ2-3; tentatively, D is TRBD2 (6 bases). Between the trimmed V and J ends, which lost 5 bases and 4 bases, there was a span of 13 bases. The germline V gene encodes CDR1 SGHTA and CDR2 FQGTGA. This CDR3 comprises 14 residues. CDR3 amino acids: CASSLGTSADTQYF. CDR3 in DNA: TGTGCCAGCAGCCTCGGGACTTCCGCAGATACGCAGTATTTT.

This chain connects TRBV18 to TRBJ2-6; 8 bases align to TRBD1. CDR1 is KGHSH and CDR2 is LQKENI in the germline V gene. The length of the CDR3 is 19 residues. V gave up 6 bases and J gave up 0 bases; unmatched junction bases: 13. CDR3 protein: CASSWSSGQANSGANVLTF. CDR3 DNA sequence: TGTGCCAGCTCTTGGTCCTCGGGACAGGCTAACTCTGGGGCCAACGTCCTGACTTTC.

Concerning this clone: Distinct nucleotide sequences in the sample also encode this CDR3. J is TRBJ2-7 and V is TRBV11-2; D uncertain. CDR3 size: 13 residues. CDR1 and CDR2 (germline): SGHAT, FQNNGV. V gave up 1 base and J gave up 2 bases, with 6 bases separating them. In DNA, the CDR3 is TGTGCCAGCAGCTTAGCTGGGACCTACGAGCAGTACTTC. This encodes CASSLAGTYEQYF.

V gene TRBV5-1 combines with J gene TRBJ2-7; 7 bases are a match to TRBD2. J was trimmed by 4 bases and V by 7 bases; bases with no gene match: 17. The CDR3 is 16 residues long. Germline CDR1 and CDR2: SGHRS and YFSETQ. The CDR3 DNA is TGCGCCAGCTCCCTACCGGGCGGGAGCCGTCCGTACGAGCAGTACTTC. Translating it yields CASSLPGGSRPYEQYF.

The chain carries TRBV29-1 and TRBJ2-7; TRBD2 aligns across 10 bases. Germline loops: CDR1 SQVTM, CDR2 ANQGSEA. This CDR3 comprises 15 residues. V shed 3 bases and J 7 bases; nucleotides not matched to a gene: 12. The DNA for the CDR3 is TGCAGCGTTGACCCCACGACTAGCGGGTCAGGGGAGCAGTACTTC. Its protein product is CSVDPTTSGSGEQYF.

This clone was observed a single time. The rearrangement joins TRBV29-1 to TRBJ2-5; D is unresolved. Trimming removed 7 bases from V and 2 bases from J, with 8 bases in between. CDR1 SQVTM and CDR2 ANQGSEA come from the germline V gene. This CDR3 is 11 amino acids long. CDR3 in amino acids: CSGVGQETQYF. In DNA form, the CDR3 reads TGCAGCGGGGTTGGTCAAGAGACCCAGTACTTC.

V usage is TRBV5-1 and J usage is TRBJ2-6, with 8 positions matching TRBD1. V dropped 5 bases and J dropped 0; count of bases not matched to a gene: 1. This CDR3 is built from 15 residues. Germline-derived CDR1 and CDR2 are SGHRS and YFSETQ. The CDR3 region is CASRTGGSGANVLTF. CDR3 bases: TGCGCCAGCAGAACAGGGGGCTCTGGGGCCAACGTCCTGACTTTC.

This rearrangement joins TRBV30 to TRBJ2-5; D call uncertain. Trimming stripped 2 bases from V and 4 bases from J, with 11 bases between. The CDR3 is 13 residues long. Germline V gene data show CDR1 as GTSNPN and CDR2 as SVGIG (reference sequence). This chain's CDR3 is CAWSRRRPETQYF. CDR3 DNA: TGTGCCTGGAGTCGTAGGCGTCCAGAGACCCAGTACTTC.

With regard to this clone: The same CDR3 arises from other DNA sequences in this sample as well. This chain connects TRBV29-1 to TRBJ2-3; 7 bases match TRBD1. V shed 6 bases, J shed 3 bases, and the junction held 9 bases outside the gene matches. Germline lookup yields CDR1 SQVTM and CDR2 ANQGSEA. CDR3 length: 14 amino acids. CDR3 coding DNA: TGCAGCGTAATCCGGGACAGAGGGACAGATACGCAGTATTTT. This sequence encodes CSVIRDRGTDTQYF.

The chain is built from TRBV29-1 and TRBJ2-5; TRBD1 aligns across 8 bases. CDR3 length equals 14 residues. V lost 7 bases to trimming and J lost 1 base; unmatched junction nucleotides: 8. Germline CDR1 is SQVTM and CDR2 is ANQGSEA. CDR3 nucleotides: TGCAGCGCCCGGCCGGACAGGGTCCAAGAGACCCAGTACTTC. This gives the protein CSARPDRVQETQYF.

The rearrangement joins TRBV7-2 to TRBJ2-7; perhaps D is TRBD1 or TRBD2 (5 bases each). This CDR3 comprises 13 residues. Trimming left V 5 bases short and J 5 bases short, with 13 bases between. Germline lookup yields CDR1 SGHTA and CDR2 FQGNSA. The CDR3 sequence is CASSPGPPNEQYF. As DNA, the CDR3 is TGTGCCAGCAGCCCGGGACCCCCTAACGAGCAGTACTTC.

The V gene is TRBV9, the J gene TRBJ1-3; D ambiguous. The V and J ends lost 2 bases and 0 bases respectively, with 9 bases between them. Germline V lookup: CDR1 SGDLS, CDR2 YYNGEE. This CDR3 has 15 residues. CDR3 region: CASSVSRTSGNTIYF. CDR3 coding DNA: TGTGCCAGCAGCGTGAGCAGAACCTCTGGAAACACCATATATTTT.